Below, 26 T cell receptor beta chains from the same sample are listed, as sequenced in a study of cytomegalovirus exposure and HLA in healthy donors. The method was immunoSEQ multiplex PCR; TCRdb's version includes in-frame clones alone and lacks a portion of them. Of roughly 200,000 clones in the sample, about three quarters are singletons; the top ten hold about 1.2%. Sequencing used PBMCs. These TCRs come from a woman in her twenties or thirties in good health and CMV-seronegative.

This sequence joins TRBV7-8 and TRBJ1-2, with TRBD1 matching over 11 bases. The CDR3 contains 16 residues. The V segment lost 0 bases and the J segment 7 bases; nucleotides outside the gene matches: 7. Germline CDR1 reads SGHVS; CDR2 reads FQNEAQ. CDR3 coding DNA: TGTGCCAGCAGCTTAGCACCCGGACAGGGGGCAAGTGGCTACACCTTC. This codes for CASSLAPGQGASGYTF.

To note about this clone: This may come from a read error, since a much larger clone is one base off. CDR3 protein: CASSLDRDEQYF. The CDR3 DNA reads as TGTGCCAGCTCACTGGACAGGGACGAGCAGTACTTC. The V gene is TRBV18, the J gene TRBJ2-7; 8 bases map to TRBD1. CDR3 size: 12 residues. The V gene's germline CDR1 is KGHSH and CDR2 LQKENI. With 4 bases clipped from V and 5 bases from J, the junction kept 1 base outside the gene matches.

This clone was recorded only once. The chain couples TRBV30 to TRBJ1-5; TRBD1 matches 8 bases. The CDR3 runs to 16 residues. After removal of 1 base from V and 1 base from J, the junction contained 6 bases not matched to a gene. Per the germline V gene, CDR1 is GTSNPN and CDR2 is SVGIG (reference sequence). CDR3 region: CAWSDRGLRSNQPQHF. The CDR3 bases are TGTGCCTGGAGTGACAGGGGGTTAAGGAGCAATCAGCCCCAGCATTTT.

V usage is TRBV10-1 and J usage is TRBJ1-2, with 7 bases matching TRBD1. CDR1 and CDR2 (germline): WNHNN, SYGVQD (reference sequence). V was clipped by 0 bases and J by 3 bases; unmatched bases: 7. The CDR3 loop spans 16 amino acids. The CDR3 region is CASSESRGGRYYGYTF. Written as DNA, the CDR3 is TGCGCCAGCAGTGAGTCTCGAGGGGGCAGGTACTATGGCTACACCTTC.

V is TRBV30 and J is TRBJ2-1, with D uncertain. V lost 0 bases to trimming and J lost 6 bases, with 9 bases between them. The germline V gene has CDR1 GTSNPN and CDR2 SVGIG (reference sequence). The CDR3 is 13 residues long. The chain's CDR3 is CAWSVQISNEQFF. CDR3 nucleotide sequence: TGTGCCTGGAGTGTACAAATATCCAATGAGCAGTTCTTC.

The gene calls are TRBV18 and TRBJ1-6; D not certain. V was pared by 6 bases and J by 8 bases, with 11 bases between. Germline assignment: CDR1 KGHSH and CDR2 LQKENI. CDR3 size: 13 residues. CDR3 coding DNA: TGTGCCAGCTCGCTTCCCGGTTATTCACCCCTCCACTTT. As protein: CASSLPGYSPLHF.

The rearrangement uses TRBV6-5 and TRBJ2-5, with a possible D match to TRBD2 (6 bases). Germline V gene sequence: CDR1 MNHEY, CDR2 SVGAGI. The CDR3 is 14 amino acids. Deletions cut 6 bases from V and 5 bases from J, with 16 bases between. CDR3 region: CASRGTLRGETQYF. DNA for the CDR3: TGTGCCAGCAGGGGGACTCTCAGAGGGGAGACCCAGTACTTC.

This rearrangement joins TRBV5-4 to TRBJ1-2; TRBD1 aligns across 7 bases. The germline gives CDR1 SGHNT, CDR2 YYREEE (reference sequence). The CDR3 spans 15 residues. J was trimmed by 4 bases and V by 3 bases; bases with no gene match: 9. CDR3 DNA: TGTGCCAGCAGCTCCAAGGACAGGCAAATCTATGGCTACACCTTC. It yields the protein CASSSKDRQIYGYTF.

The chain is built from TRBV30 and TRBJ2-2; a weak D match, TRBD2 (6 bases). Germline CDR1 reads GTSNPN; CDR2 reads SVGIG (reference sequence). V lost 8 bases and J 7 bases, leaving 14 bases between the germline ends. This CDR3 has 12 amino acids. CDR3 nucleotide sequence: TGTGCCAGCTTCGCGACTAGCGGGGAGCTGTTTTTT. This sequence encodes CASFATSGELFF.

The chain recombines TRBV6-5 with TRBJ2-7, with TRBD2 matching 8 bases. Trimming cost V 0 bases and J 3 bases; bases outside gene matches: 7. Germline loops: CDR1 MNHEY, CDR2 SVGAGI. CDR3 size: 16 residues. The CDR3 reads CASSYSRGGRSYEQYF. In DNA, the CDR3 is TGTGCCAGCAGTTACTCACGGGGGGGTCGTAGCTACGAGCAGTACTTC.

This chain uses TRBV7-8 with TRBJ2-7, with TRBD1 identical over 9 bases. The V gene end was trimmed by 4 bases and the J gene end by 5 bases; junction bases not matched to a gene: 6. The CDR3 is 14 residues long. The V gene's germline CDR1 is SGHVS and CDR2 FQNEAQ. The CDR3 DNA sequence: TGTGCCAGCAGCTATGGGACAGGGTTAGACGAGCAGTACTTC. Translation: CASSYGTGLDEQYF.

V is TRBV5-1 and J is TRBJ2-2, with D possibly TRBD2 on 6 matching bases. V lost 0 bases, J lost 6 bases, and 15 bases lay in between. The CDR3 extends over 16 amino acids. Looked up from germline, CDR1 is SGHRS and CDR2 is YFSETQ. The CDR3 coding sequence is TGCGCCAGCAGCTTGGCCACGACTAGTGGGTCCGGGGAGCTGTTTTTT. Encoded protein: CASSLATTSGSGELFF.

This chain links TRBV19 with TRBJ1-5, with 9 bases fitting TRBD1. Germline V gene data show CDR1 as LNHDA and CDR2 as SQIVND (reference sequence). The CDR3 length is 13 residues. The V segment lost 9 bases and the J segment 7 bases; nucleotides outside the gene matches: 7. The CDR3 DNA reads TGTGCCAGCCGGGACAGGGCGACACAGCCCCAGCATTTT. It is translated as CASRDRATQPQHF. Variable domain in full (rest from reference TRBV19 and TRBJ1-5): DGGITQSPKYLFRKEGQNVTLSCEQNLNHDAMYWYRQDPGQGLRLIYYSQIVNDFQKGDIAEGYSVSREKKESFPLTVTSAQKNPTAFYLCASRDRATQPQHFGDGTRLSIL.

The J gene is TRBJ2-1, the V gene TRBV11-3; 12 bases agree with TRBD1. J was trimmed by 6 bases and V by 6 bases; bases with no gene match: 9. The CDR3 totals 16 residues. Per germline, CDR1 SGHNT and CDR2 YENEEA. The CDR3 region is CASREGLGQGANEQFF. DNA for the CDR3: TGTGCCAGCAGGGAAGGGCTGGGACAGGGGGCCAATGAGCAGTTCTTC.

The chain has TRBV2 and TRBJ1-2; a weak D match, TRBD1 (6 bases). Germline V gene sequence: CDR1 SNHLY, CDR2 FYNNEI. V was shortened by 6 bases and J by 2 bases, with 13 bases between the two germline ends. The CDR3 totals 14 residues. The CDR3 bases are TGTGCCAGCAGCCTCGGGACAACAAACTATGGCTACACCTTC. Its protein is CASSLGTTNYGYTF. The full variable domain, its missing parts supplied by reference TRBV2 and TRBJ1-2, is EPEVTQTPSHQVTQMGQEVILRCVPISNHLYFYWYRQILGQKVEFLVSFYNNEISEKSEIFDDQFSVERPDGSNFTLKIRSTKLEDSAMYFCASSLGTTNYGYTFGSGTRLTVV.

The chain uses TRBV6-6 and TRBJ1-5; D gene unclear. CDR1 is MNHNY and CDR2 is SVGAGI in the germline V gene (reference sequence). V was cut by 0 bases and J by 5 bases, with 11 bases left in between. This CDR3 comprises 15 residues. DNA for the CDR3: TGTGCCAGCAGTTACTCCACCACTACGGATCAGCCCCAGCATTTT. Translation gives CASSYSTTTDQPQHF.

This sequence joins TRBV7-2 and TRBJ1-5, with 7 bases identical to TRBD1. Germline V lookup: CDR1 SGHTA, CDR2 FQGNSA. This CDR3 has 14 amino acids. J gave up 2 bases and V 4 bases, and 2 bases lay outside the gene matches. The CDR3, as DNA: TGTGCCAGCAGCTACAGGGGAGGCAATCAGCCCCAGCATTTT. This translates into CASSYRGGNQPQHF.

The V gene is TRBV2, the J gene TRBJ2-3, with TRBD1 matching 7 bases. From germline, CDR1 is SNHLY and CDR2 FYNNEI. J lost 1 base, V lost 6 bases, and 7 bases had no gene match. The CDR3 sequence is 15 residues long. As DNA, the CDR3 is TGTGCCAGCAGCGGGACAGACACTCGCACAGATACGCAGTATTTT. This sequence encodes CASSGTDTRTDTQYF.

The chain couples TRBV5-4 to TRBJ2-6, with D possibly TRBD1 on 6 matching bases. Trimming removed 2 bases from V and 0 bases from J, with 15 bases in between. Germline CDR1 reads SGHNT; CDR2 reads YYREEE (reference sequence). The CDR3 contains 18 residues. CDR3 sequence: CASSLTGTPISGANVLTF. CDR3 in DNA: TGTGCCAGCAGCTTAACCGGGACACCCATCTCTGGGGCCAACGTCCTGACTTTC.

The chain uses TRBV4-1 and TRBJ1-1; 7 bases agree with TRBD1. The CDR3 is made up of 15 amino acids. Looked up from germline, CDR1 is MGHRA and CDR2 is YSYEKL. The V gene end was trimmed by 0 bases and the J gene end by 5 bases; junction bases not matched to a gene: 6. CDR3 region: CASSQDAGGRTEAFF. CDR3 coding DNA: TGCGCCAGCAGCCAAGACGCAGGGGGACGGACTGAAGCTTTCTTT.

The chain is built from TRBV5-1 and TRBJ2-3; D is possibly TRBD1 (5 bases). The CDR3 runs 16 residues. Deletions cut 0 bases from V and 2 bases from J, with 13 bases between. Per germline, CDR1 SGHRS and CDR2 YFSETQ. The DNA for the CDR3 is TGCGCCAGCAGCTTGGGAGGCAGGGTACACACAGATACGCAGTATTTT. Encoded protein: CASSLGGRVHTDTQYF.

This sequence joins TRBV19 and TRBJ2-7, with TRBD1 matching 7 bases. V shed 8 bases and J 5 bases; nucleotides not matched to a gene: 6. CDR1 LNHDA and CDR2 SQIVND come from the germline V gene (reference sequence). The CDR3 contains 12 residues. The CDR3 loop reads CASVDRAHEQYF. In DNA, the CDR3 is TGTGCCAGTGTCGACAGGGCCCACGAGCAGTACTTC.

The gene calls are TRBV7-9 and TRBJ2-3, with 7 bases identical to TRBD2. This CDR3 is built from 14 residues. Trimming took 10 bases from V and 3 from J; bases not matched to a gene: 10. Per germline, CDR1 SEHNR and CDR2 FQNEAQ (reference sequence). The CDR3 sequence: CATDGPGGTDTQYF. For the CDR3, the DNA is TGTGCCACCGACGGCCCGGGGGGAACAGATACGCAGTATTTT.

The gene calls are TRBV4-2 and TRBJ2-7, with unresolved D. Germline V lookup: CDR1 LGHNA, CDR2 YNFKEQ. The CDR3 has 15 amino acids. Trimming removed 0 bases at V and 3 bases at J, with 12 bases between. The CDR3 sequence: CASSQDQAGHYEQYF. The CDR3, as DNA: TGTGCCAGCAGCCAAGATCAGGCAGGCCACTACGAGCAGTACTTC.

The chain employs TRBV7-9 and TRBJ2-6; possible D gene TRBD1, 6 bases. The germline V and J ends were trimmed by 4 bases and 0 bases, with 13 bases remaining between them. The CDR3 consists of 17 residues. Germline loops: CDR1 SEHNR, CDR2 FQNEAQ (reference sequence). The CDR3 DNA sequence: TGTGCCAGCAGCTCCGGACAGCCGAGCTCTGGGGCCAACGTCCTGACTTTC. This codes for CASSSGQPSSGANVLTF. The complete variable domain, with remaining parts taken from reference TRBV7-9 and TRBJ2-6, reads DTGVSQNPRHKITKRGQNVTFRCDPISEHNRLYWYRQTLGQGPEFLTYFQNEAQLEKSRLLSDRFSAERPKGSFSTLEIQRTEQGDSAMYLCASSSGQPSSGANVLTFGAGSRLTVL.

V gene TRBV4-1 combines with J gene TRBJ2-3; the D gene is possibly TRBD2 (5 bases). Germline V CDR1 and CDR2: MGHRA, YSYEKL. V lost 1 base, J lost 6 bases, and 26 bases lay in between. The CDR3 contains 19 residues. DNA for the CDR3: TGCGCCAGCAGCCAAGCTGCGGGTGCCGGAAACTTGGCGGCGGATACGCAGTATTTT. This translates into CASSQAAGAGNLAADTQYF.